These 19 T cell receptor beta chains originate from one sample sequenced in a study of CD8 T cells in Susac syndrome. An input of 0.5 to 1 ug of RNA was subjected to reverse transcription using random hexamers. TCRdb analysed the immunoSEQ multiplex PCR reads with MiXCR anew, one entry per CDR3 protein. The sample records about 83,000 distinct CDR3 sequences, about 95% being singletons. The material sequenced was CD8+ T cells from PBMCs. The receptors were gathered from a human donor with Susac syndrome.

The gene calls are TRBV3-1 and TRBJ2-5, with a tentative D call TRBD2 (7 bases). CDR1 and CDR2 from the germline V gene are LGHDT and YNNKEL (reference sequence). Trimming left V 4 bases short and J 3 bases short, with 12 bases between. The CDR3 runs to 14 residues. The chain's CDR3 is CASSPKGGEETQYF. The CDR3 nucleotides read TGTGCCAGCAGCCCCAAGGGGGGGGAAGAGACCCAGTACTTC.

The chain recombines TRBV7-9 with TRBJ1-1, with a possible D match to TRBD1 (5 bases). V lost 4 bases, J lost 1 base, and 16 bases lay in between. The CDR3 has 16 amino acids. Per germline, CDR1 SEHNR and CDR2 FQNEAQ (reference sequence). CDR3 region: CASSSSGLGENTEAFF. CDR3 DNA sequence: TGTGCCAGCAGCTCCTCCGGGCTGGGGGAGAACACTGAAGCTTTCTTT.

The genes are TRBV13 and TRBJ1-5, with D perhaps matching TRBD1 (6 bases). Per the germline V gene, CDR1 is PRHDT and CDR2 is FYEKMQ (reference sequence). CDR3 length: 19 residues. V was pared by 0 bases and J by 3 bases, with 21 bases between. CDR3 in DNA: TGTGCCAGCAGCTTAGGACCGCCTCTGGGGGCAGGGGACAATCAGCCCCAGCATTTT. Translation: CASSLGPPLGAGDNQPQHF.

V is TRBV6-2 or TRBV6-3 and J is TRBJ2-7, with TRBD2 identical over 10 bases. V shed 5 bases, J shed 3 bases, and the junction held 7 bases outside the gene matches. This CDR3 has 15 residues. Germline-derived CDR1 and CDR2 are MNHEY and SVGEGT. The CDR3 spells CASSGLAETFYEQYF. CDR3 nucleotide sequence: TGTGCCAGCAGTGGACTAGCGGAAACCTTCTACGAGCAGTACTTC.

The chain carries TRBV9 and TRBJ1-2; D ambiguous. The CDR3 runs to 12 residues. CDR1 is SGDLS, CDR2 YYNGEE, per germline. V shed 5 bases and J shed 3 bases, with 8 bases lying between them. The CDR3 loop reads CASRGVDYGYTF. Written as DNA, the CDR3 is TGTGCCAGCAGAGGAGTGGACTATGGCTACACCTTC.

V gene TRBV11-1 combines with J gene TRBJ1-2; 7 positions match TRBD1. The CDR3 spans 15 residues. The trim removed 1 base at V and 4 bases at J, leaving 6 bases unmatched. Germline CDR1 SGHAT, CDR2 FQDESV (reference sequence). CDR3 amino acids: CASSLEGDSLYGYTF. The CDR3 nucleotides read TGTGCCAGCAGCTTAGAAGGGGACAGCCTCTATGGCTACACCTTC. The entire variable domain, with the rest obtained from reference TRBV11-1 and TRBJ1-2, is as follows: EAEVAQSPRYKITEKSQAVAFWCDPISGHATLYWYRQILGQGPELLVQFQDESVVDDSQLPKDRFSAERLKGVDSTLKIQPAELGDSAMYLCASSLEGDSLYGYTFGSGTRLTVV.

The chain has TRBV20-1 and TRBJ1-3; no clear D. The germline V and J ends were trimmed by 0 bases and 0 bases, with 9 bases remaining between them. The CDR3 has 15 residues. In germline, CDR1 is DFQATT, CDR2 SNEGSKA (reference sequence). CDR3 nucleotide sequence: TGCAGTGCTAGAGATACATCTTACTCTGGAAACACCATATATTTT. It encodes CSARDTSYSGNTIYF.

CDR3 sequence: CASSLGAGEGHEQFF. The CDR3 coding sequence is TGTGCCAGCAGCCTGGGGGCAGGGGAGGGACATGAGCAGTTCTTC. The J gene is TRBJ2-1, the V gene TRBV5-6, with D maybe TRBD2 (7 bases). The CDR3 sequence is 15 residues long. CDR1 and CDR2 from the germline V gene are SGHDT and YYEEEE. Trimming removed 4 bases at V and 8 bases at J, with 19 bases between.

The CDR3 sequence: CASSLSGSGELFF. DNA of the CDR3: TGTGCCAGCAGTTTGTCAGGGAGCGGGGAGCTGTTTTTT. J is TRBJ2-2 and V is TRBV27; D is perhaps TRBD1 or TRBD2 (5 bases each). The germline V and J ends were trimmed by 3 bases and 7 bases, with 9 bases remaining between them. Germline CDR1 reads MNHEY; CDR2 reads SMNVEV (reference sequence). The CDR3 contains 13 residues.

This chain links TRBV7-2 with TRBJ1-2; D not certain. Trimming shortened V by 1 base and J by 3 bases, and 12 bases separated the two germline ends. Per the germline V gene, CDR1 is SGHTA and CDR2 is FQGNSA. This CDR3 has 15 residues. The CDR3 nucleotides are TGTGCCAGCAGCTTAGAGTTTGTGGCTCACTATGGCTACACCTTC. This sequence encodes CASSLEFVAHYGYTF.

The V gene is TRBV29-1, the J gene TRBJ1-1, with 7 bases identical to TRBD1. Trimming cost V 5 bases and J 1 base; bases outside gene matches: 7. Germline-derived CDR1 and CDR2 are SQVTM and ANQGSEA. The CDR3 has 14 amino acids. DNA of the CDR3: TGCAGCGTTAAGTCGGGACAGCGGAACACTGAAGCTTTCTTT. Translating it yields CSVKSGQRNTEAFF.

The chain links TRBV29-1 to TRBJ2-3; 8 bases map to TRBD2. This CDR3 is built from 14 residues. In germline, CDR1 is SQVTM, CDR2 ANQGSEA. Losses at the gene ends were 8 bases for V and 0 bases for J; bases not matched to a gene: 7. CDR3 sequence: CSHAGGGSTDTQYF. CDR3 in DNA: TGCAGCCACGCGGGGGGAGGGAGCACAGATACGCAGTATTTT.

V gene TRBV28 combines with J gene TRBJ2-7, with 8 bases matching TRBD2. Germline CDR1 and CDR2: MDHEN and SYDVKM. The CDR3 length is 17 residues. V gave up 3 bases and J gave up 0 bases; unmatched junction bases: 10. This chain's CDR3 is CASSFPKSGRSSYEQYF. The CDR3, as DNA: TGTGCCAGCAGTTTCCCCAAGAGCGGGAGATCCTCCTACGAGCAGTACTTC.

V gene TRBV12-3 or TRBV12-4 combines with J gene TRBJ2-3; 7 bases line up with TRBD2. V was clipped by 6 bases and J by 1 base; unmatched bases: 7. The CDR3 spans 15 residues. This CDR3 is CASRVTSSRTDTQYF. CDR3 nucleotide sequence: TGTGCCAGCAGGGTGACTAGCTCCCGCACAGATACGCAGTATTTT.

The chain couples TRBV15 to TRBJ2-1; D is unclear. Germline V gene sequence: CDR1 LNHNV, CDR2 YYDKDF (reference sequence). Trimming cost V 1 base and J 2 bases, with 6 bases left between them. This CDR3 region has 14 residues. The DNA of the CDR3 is TGTGCCACCAGCAGAGCAGGAACCTACAATGAGCAGTTCTTC. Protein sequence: CATSRAGTYNEQFF.

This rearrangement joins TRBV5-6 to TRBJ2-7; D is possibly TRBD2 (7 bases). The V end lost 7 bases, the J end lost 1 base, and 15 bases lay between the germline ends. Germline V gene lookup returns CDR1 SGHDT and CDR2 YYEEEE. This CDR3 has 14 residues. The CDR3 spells CASGGRDTSYEQYF. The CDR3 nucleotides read TGTGCCAGCGGGGGGAGGGACACGTCCTACGAGCAGTACTTC.

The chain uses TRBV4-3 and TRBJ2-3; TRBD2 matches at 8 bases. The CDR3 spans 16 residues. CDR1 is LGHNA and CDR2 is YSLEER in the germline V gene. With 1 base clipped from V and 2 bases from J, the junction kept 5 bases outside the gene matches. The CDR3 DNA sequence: TGCGCCAGCAGCCAAGCCGTAGCGGGAACCACAGATACGCAGTATTTT. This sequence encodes CASSQAVAGTTDTQYF.

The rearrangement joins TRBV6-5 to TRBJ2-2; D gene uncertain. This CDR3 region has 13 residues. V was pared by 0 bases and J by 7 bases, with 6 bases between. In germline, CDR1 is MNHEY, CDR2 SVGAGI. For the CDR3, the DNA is TGTGCCAGCAGTTACTCTCCGATCGGGGAGCTGTTTTTT. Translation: CASSYSPIGELFF.

This CDR3 reads CASSYGTGLDEQYF. In nucleotides, the CDR3 is TGTGCCAGCAGCTATGGGACAGGCCTAGACGAGCAGTACTTC. The J gene is TRBJ2-7, the V gene TRBV5-6, with 8 bases matching TRBD1. This CDR3 spans 14 amino acids. Germline CDR1 reads SGHDT; CDR2 reads YYEEEE. V shed 3 bases, J shed 5 bases, and the junction held 7 bases outside the gene matches.